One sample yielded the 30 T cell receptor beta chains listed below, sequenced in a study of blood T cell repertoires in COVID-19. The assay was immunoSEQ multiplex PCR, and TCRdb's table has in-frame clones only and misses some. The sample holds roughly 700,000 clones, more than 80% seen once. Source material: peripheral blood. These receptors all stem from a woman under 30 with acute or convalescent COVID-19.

The CDR3 loop reads CASSVGLAEITLYNEQFF. The CDR3 DNA sequence: TGTGCCAGCAGCGTAGGCCTAGCGGAGATCACACTCTACAATGAGCAGTTCTTC. The chain has TRBV9 and TRBJ2-1; TRBD2 matches at 7 bases. The V segment lost 0 bases and the J segment 3 bases; nucleotides outside the gene matches: 12. The germline V gene has CDR1 SGDLS and CDR2 YYNGEE. CDR3 length: 18 amino acids.

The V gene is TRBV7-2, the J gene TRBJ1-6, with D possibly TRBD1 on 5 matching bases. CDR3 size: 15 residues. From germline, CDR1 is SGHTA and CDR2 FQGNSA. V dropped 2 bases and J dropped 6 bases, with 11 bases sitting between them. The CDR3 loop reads CASSLMTASNSPLHF. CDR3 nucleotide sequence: TGTGCCAGCAGCTTAATGACAGCGTCTAATTCACCCCTCCACTTT. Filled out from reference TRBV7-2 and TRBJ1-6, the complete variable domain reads GAGVSQSPSNKVTEKGKDVELRCDPISGHTALYWYRQSLGQGLEFLIYFQGNSAPDKSGLPSDRFSAERTGGSVSTLTIQRTQQEDSAVYLCASSLMTASNSPLHFGNGTRLTVT.

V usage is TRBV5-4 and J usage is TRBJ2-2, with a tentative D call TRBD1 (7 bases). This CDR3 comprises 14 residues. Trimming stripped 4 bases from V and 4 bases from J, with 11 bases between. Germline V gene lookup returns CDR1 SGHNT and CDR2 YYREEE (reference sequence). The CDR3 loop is CASSRQGGTGELFF. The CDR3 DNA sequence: TGTGCCAGCAGCAGACAGGGAGGCACCGGGGAGCTGTTTTTT.

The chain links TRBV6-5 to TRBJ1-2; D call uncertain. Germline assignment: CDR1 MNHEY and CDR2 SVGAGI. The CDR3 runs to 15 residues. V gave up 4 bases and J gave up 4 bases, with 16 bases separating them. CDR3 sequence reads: CASSLSGPRSYGYTF. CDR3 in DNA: TGTGCCAGCAGTTTAAGCGGACCCAGGAGCTATGGCTACACCTTC.

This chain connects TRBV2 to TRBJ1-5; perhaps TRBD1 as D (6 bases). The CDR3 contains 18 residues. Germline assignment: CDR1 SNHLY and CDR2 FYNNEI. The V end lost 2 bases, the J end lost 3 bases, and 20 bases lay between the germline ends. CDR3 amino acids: CASSENRGGWMANQPQHF. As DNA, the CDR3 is TGTGCCAGCAGTGAAAACAGAGGGGGATGGATGGCCAATCAGCCCCAGCATTTT.

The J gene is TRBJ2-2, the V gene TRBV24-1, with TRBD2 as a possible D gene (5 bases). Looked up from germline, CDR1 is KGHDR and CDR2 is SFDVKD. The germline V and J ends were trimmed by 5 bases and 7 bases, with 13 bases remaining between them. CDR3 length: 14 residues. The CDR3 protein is CATSAPGNYGELFF. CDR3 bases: TGTGCCACCAGTGCCCCGGGGAACTACGGGGAGCTGTTTTTT.

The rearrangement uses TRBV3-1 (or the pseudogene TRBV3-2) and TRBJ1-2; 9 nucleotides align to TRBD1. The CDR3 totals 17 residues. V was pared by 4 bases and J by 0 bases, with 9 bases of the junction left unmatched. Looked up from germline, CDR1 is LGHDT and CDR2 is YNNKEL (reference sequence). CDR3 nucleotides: TGTGCCAGCAGCCCATCTCCAGGGGACAGGGCTAACTATGGCTACACCTTC. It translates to CASSPSPGDRANYGYTF.

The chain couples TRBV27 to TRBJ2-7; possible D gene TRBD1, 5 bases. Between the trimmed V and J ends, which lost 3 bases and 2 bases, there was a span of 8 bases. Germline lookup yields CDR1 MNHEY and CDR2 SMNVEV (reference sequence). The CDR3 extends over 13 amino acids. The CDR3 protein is CASSFDRTYEQYF. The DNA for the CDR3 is TGTGCCAGCAGTTTCGACAGAACCTACGAGCAGTACTTC.

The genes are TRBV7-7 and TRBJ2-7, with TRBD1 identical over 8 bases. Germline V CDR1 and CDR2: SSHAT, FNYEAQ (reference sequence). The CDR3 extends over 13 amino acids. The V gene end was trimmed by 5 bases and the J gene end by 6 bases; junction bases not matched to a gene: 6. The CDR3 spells CASSPEQGGEQYF. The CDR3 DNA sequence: TGTGCCAGCAGCCCGGAACAGGGGGGCGAGCAGTACTTC.

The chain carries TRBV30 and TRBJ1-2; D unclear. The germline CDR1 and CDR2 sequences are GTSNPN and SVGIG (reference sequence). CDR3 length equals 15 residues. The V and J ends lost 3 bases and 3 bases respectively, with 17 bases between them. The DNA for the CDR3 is TGTGCCTGGAGAAAACCCTTCCTAAGTGACTATGGCTACACCTTC. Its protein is CAWRKPFLSDYGYTF.

CDR3 sequence (DNA): TGTGCCAGCAGCCGAAATACAGTAAGACAGGGGGCACCTCTACACTATGGCTACACCTTC. This encodes CASSRNTVRQGAPLHYGYTF. The chain couples TRBV11-3 to TRBJ1-2, with TRBD1 matching over 10 bases. The CDR3 has 20 amino acids. CDR1 and CDR2 (germline): SGHNT, YENEEA. Trimming removed 5 bases from V and 3 bases from J; junction bases left unmatched: 21.

CDR3: CASSNEGADGYTF. Written as DNA, the CDR3 is TGTGCCAGCAGTAACGAGGGGGCTGATGGCTACACCTTC. The chain is built from TRBV6-5 and TRBJ1-2; 7 bases fit TRBD1. V was clipped by 5 bases and J by 6 bases; unmatched bases: 6. Germline CDR1 is MNHEY and CDR2 is SVGAGI. This CDR3 spans 13 amino acids.

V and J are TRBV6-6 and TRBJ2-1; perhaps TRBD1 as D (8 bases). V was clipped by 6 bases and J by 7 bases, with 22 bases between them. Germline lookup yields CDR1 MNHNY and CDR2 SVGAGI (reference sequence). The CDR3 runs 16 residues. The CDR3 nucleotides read TGTGCCAGCAGCTCACCCGGACAGGGAGGGTTGAATGAGCAGTTCTTC. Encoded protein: CASSSPGQGGLNEQFF.

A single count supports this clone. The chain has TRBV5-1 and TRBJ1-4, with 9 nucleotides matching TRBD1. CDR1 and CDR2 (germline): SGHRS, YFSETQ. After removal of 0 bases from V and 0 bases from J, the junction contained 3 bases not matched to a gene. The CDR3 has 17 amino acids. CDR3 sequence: CASSLGQGVATNEKLFF. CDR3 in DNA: TGCGCCAGCAGCTTGGGACAGGGGGTTGCAACTAATGAAAAACTGTTTTTT.

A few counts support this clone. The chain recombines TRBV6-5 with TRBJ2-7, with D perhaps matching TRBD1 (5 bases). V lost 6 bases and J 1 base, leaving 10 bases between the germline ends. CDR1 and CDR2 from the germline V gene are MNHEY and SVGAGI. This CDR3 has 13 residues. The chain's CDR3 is CASSLGASYEQYF. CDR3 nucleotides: TGTGCCAGCAGCCTAGGGGCATCCTACGAGCAGTACTTC.

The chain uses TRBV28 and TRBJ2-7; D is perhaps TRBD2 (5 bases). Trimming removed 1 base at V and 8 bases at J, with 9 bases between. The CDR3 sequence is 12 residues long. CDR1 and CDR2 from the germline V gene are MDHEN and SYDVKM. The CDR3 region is CASSLSREKQYF. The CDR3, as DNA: TGTGCCAGCAGTTTATCTAGGGAGAAGCAGTACTTC.

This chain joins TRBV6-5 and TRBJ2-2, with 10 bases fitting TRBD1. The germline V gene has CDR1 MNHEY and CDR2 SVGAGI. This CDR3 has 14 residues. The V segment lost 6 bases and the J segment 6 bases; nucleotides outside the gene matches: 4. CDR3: CASRGTGVSGELFF. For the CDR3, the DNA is TGTGCCAGCAGGGGGACAGGGGTATCCGGGGAGCTGTTTTTT.

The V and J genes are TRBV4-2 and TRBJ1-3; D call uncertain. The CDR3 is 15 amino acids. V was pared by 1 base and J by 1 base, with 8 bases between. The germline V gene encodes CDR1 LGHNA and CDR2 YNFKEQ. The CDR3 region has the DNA TGTGCCAGCAGCCAAGGGCGGGGTTCTGGAAACACCATATATTTT. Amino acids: CASSQGRGSGNTIYF.

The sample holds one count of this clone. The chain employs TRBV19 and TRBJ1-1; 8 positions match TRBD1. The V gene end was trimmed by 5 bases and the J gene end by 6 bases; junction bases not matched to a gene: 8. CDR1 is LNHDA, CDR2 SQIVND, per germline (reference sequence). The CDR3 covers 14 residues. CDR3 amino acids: CASSPQGAGAEAFF. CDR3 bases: TGTGCCAGTAGTCCTCAGGGGGCAGGAGCTGAAGCTTTCTTT.

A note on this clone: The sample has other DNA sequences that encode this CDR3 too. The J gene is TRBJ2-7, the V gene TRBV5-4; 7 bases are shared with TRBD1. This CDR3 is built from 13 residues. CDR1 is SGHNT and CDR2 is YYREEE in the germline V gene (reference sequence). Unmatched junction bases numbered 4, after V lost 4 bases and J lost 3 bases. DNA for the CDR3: TGTGCCAGCAGCCCGGGACAGAGCTACGAGCAGTACTTC. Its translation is CASSPGQSYEQYF.

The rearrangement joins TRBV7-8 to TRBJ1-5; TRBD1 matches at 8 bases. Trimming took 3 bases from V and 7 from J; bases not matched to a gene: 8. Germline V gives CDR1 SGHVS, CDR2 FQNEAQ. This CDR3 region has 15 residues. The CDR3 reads CASSFPGQGGQPQHF. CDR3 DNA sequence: TGTGCCAGCAGCTTCCCTGGACAGGGAGGACAGCCCCAGCATTTT.

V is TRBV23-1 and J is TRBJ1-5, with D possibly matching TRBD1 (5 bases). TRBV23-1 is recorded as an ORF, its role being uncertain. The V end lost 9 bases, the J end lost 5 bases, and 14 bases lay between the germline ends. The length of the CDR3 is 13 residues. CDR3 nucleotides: TGCGCCAGAGAGGTGGGGGAGGATCAGCCCCAGCATTTT. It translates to CAREVGEDQPQHF.

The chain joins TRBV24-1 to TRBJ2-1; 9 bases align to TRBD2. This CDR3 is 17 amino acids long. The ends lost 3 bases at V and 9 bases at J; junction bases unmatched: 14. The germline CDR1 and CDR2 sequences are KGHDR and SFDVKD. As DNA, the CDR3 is TGTGCCACCAGTGATCCCTTCGATGGCGGGGGGGCCGGTGAGCAGTTCTTC. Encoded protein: CATSDPFDGGGAGEQFF.

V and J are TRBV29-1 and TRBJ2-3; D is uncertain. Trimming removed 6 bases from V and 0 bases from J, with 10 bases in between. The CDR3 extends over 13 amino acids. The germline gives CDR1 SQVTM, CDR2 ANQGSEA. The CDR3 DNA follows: TGCAGCGTAGTCGTAACTAGCACAGATACGCAGTATTTT. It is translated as CSVVVTSTDTQYF.

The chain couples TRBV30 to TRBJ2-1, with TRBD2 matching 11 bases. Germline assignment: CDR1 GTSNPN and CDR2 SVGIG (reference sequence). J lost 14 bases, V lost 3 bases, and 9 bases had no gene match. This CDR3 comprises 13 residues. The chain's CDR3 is CAWRRLAGGMKFF. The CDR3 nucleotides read TGTGCCTGGAGAAGGCTAGCGGGGGGTATGAAGTTCTTC.

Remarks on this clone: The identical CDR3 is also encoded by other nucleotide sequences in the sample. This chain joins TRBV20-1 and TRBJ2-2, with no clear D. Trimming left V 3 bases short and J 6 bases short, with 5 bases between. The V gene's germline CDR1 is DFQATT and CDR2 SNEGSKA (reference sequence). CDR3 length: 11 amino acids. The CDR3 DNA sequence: TGCAGTGCTAGGTCCGCCGGGGAGCTGTTTTTT. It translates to CSARSAGELFF.

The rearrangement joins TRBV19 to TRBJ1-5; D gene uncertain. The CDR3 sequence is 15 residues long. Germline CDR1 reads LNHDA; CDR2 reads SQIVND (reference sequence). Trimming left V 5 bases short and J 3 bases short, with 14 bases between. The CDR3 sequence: CASSLTSGFNQPQHF. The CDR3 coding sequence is TGTGCCAGTAGTCTCACCTCGGGGTTCAATCAGCCCCAGCATTTT.

The CDR3 region has the DNA TGTGCCACCTTCACCTGGGCCTCCTACGAGCAGTACTTC. It translates to CATFTWASYEQYF. The rearrangement joins TRBV10-3 to TRBJ2-7, with D unclear. CDR1 is ENHRY, CDR2 SYGVKD, per germline. V lost 10 bases to trimming and J lost 0 bases, with 13 bases between them. The CDR3 loop spans 13 amino acids.

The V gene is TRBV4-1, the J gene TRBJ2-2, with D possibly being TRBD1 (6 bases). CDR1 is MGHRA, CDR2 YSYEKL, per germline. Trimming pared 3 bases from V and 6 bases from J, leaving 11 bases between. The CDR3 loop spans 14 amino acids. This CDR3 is CASSHGQLPGELFF. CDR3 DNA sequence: TGCGCCAGCAGCCACGGACAGCTCCCCGGGGAGCTGTTTTTT.

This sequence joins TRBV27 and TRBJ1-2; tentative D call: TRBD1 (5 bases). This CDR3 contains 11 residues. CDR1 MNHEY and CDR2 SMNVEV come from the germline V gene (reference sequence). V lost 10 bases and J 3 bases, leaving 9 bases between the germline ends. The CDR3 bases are TGTGCCACCCGGGGGTACTATGGCTACACCTTC. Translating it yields CATRGYYGYTF.